Following are 26 T cell receptor beta chains from one sample sequenced in a study of shared clonotypes between healthy human individuals. The data were produced by immunoSEQ multiplex PCR, yet TCRdb's version contains in-frame clones alone and is incomplete. The table includes over a million clones, 75% to 85% detected once. The sample taken for sequencing was memory CD4+ T cells from PBMCs. Subset reported: CD45RA-negative fraction. All receptors derive from a man aged 18 to 30 in good health. Some clones in this sample may be carry-over from other donors' samples.

The rearrangement links TRBV6-6 to TRBJ1-2, with TRBD1 matching over 7 bases. Germline trimming cut 6 bases from V and 5 bases from J; bases unmatched to any gene: 9. CDR3 length: 14 residues. Germline lookup yields CDR1 MNHNY and CDR2 SVGAGI (reference sequence). CDR3 in amino acids: CASRSNTGEYGYTF. CDR3 coding DNA: TGTGCCAGCAGGTCCAATACAGGGGAGTATGGCTACACCTTC.

The chain recombines TRBV6-6 with TRBJ2-7; no firm D call. V lost 8 bases and J 5 bases, leaving 19 bases between the germline ends. CDR1 and CDR2 from the germline V gene are MNHNY and SVGAGI (reference sequence). There are 14 residues in the CDR3. The DNA for the CDR3 is TGTGCCAGCTCGCCCTCTGTTCCAAGGGACGAGCAGTACTTC. Residues: CASSPSVPRDEQYF.

V gene TRBV19 combines with J gene TRBJ2-4; no firm D call. The germline V gene has CDR1 LNHDA and CDR2 SQIVND (reference sequence). V was trimmed by 5 bases and J by 0 bases, leaving 5 bases between them. CDR3 length: 13 amino acids. Here the CDR3 DNA reads TGTGCCAGTAGTGTAATAGCCAAAAACATTCAGTACTTC. Translated, it gives CASSVIAKNIQYF.

This chain uses TRBV7-9 with TRBJ2-7; D is possibly TRBD1 or TRBD2 (5 bases each). The length of the CDR3 is 16 residues. Trimming took off 4 bases at V and 3 bases at J, with 19 bases between the two ends. The germline V gene has CDR1 SEHNR and CDR2 FQNEAQ (reference sequence). The CDR3 here is CASSSMGVGTFYEQYF. The CDR3, as DNA: TGTGCCAGCAGCTCCATGGGCGTAGGGACCTTCTACGAGCAGTACTTC.

CDR3 DNA: TGTGCCACCGGGCCGGGGCTAGCGGGAGCCGATGAGCAGTTCTTC. Amino acid sequence: CATGPGLAGADEQFF. The rearrangement joins TRBV19 to TRBJ2-1; 10 bases are a match to TRBD2. The V and J ends lost 10 bases and 8 bases, in that order; junction bases with no gene match: 14. Germline V CDR1 and CDR2: LNHDA, SQIVND (reference sequence). CDR3 length: 15 residues.

This sequence joins TRBV18 and TRBJ2-1; 7 bases fit TRBD2. Germline-derived CDR1 and CDR2 are KGHSH and LQKENI. The CDR3 loop spans 16 amino acids. Trimming cost V 6 bases and J 3 bases; bases outside gene matches: 11. CDR3 bases: TGTGCCAGCTCCCCTCTAAGGGCGGGGGTCTACAATGAGCAGTTCTTC. Protein sequence: CASSPLRAGVYNEQFF.

The chain recombines TRBV5-1 with TRBJ2-5; 10 bases align to TRBD1. CDR1 and CDR2 (germline): SGHRS, YFSETQ. The CDR3 runs 18 residues. Trimming removed 4 bases from V and 2 bases from J; junction bases left unmatched: 14. The CDR3, as DNA: TGCGCCAGCAGCGCGGACAGGGGGGCGGCGGGGAATCAAGAGACCCAGTACTTC. Translation: CASSADRGAAGNQETQYF.

This chain joins TRBV29-1 and TRBJ2-1; either TRBD1 or TRBD2 may fit D (5 bases each). The CDR3 consists of 16 residues. V gave up 4 bases and J gave up 0 bases, with 16 bases separating them. Germline V lookup: CDR1 SQVTM, CDR2 ANQGSEA. In DNA, the CDR3 is TGCAGCGTTGTTGCGTGGGGGTCCTCCTCCTACAATGAGCAGTTCTTC. Amino acids: CSVVAWGSSSYNEQFF.

The rearrangement uses TRBV5-1 and TRBJ2-2; 12 bases are a match to TRBD1. The CDR3 is 18 amino acids. The V and J ends lost 3 bases and 4 bases, in that order; junction bases with no gene match: 10. Germline CDR1 SGHRS, CDR2 YFSETQ. CDR3 loop: CASSSTGTGGRGTGELFF. CDR3 sequence (DNA): TGCGCCAGCAGCTCGACTGGGACAGGGGGCCGGGGCACCGGGGAGCTGTTTTTT.

The gene calls are TRBV7-8 and TRBJ1-2; 7 bases fit TRBD1. The CDR3 consists of 17 residues. Losses at the gene ends were 5 bases for V and 1 base for J; bases not matched to a gene: 13. Looked up from germline, CDR1 is SGHVS and CDR2 is FQNEAQ. CDR3 amino acids: CASSPSGTALINYGYTF. In DNA, the CDR3 is TGTGCCAGCAGCCCTAGCGGGACAGCTTTAATTAACTATGGCTACACCTTC.

The chain employs TRBV9 and TRBJ1-3; D gene unclear. CDR1 SGDLS and CDR2 YYNGEE come from the germline V gene. The CDR3 covers 15 residues. Trimming removed 1 base from V and 2 bases from J, with 10 bases in between. This CDR3 reads CASSVSGSTGNTIYF. CDR3 in DNA: TGTGCCAGCAGCGTATCTGGCTCAACTGGAAACACCATATATTTT.

V is TRBV29-1 and J is TRBJ2-5, with D maybe TRBD1 (7 bases). Germline CDR1 SQVTM, CDR2 ANQGSEA. The CDR3 has 13 amino acids. Trimming removed 7 bases at V and 7 bases at J, with 19 bases between. The CDR3: CSANPGQGGTQYF. Written as DNA, the CDR3 is TGCAGCGCCAATCCTGGGCAGGGGGGGACCCAGTACTTC.

The chain uses TRBV2 and TRBJ2-2; no reliable D call. Between the trimmed V and J ends, which lost 6 bases and 3 bases, there was a span of 11 bases. Germline lookup yields CDR1 SNHLY and CDR2 FYNNEI. This CDR3 is 14 amino acids long. The CDR3 region has the DNA TGTGCCAGCAGGAGTCGGGCTGACACCGGGGAGCTGTTTTTT. Its translation is CASRSRADTGELFF.

The V call is TRBV30, the J call TRBJ1-1, with D perhaps matching TRBD1 (6 bases). This CDR3 has 13 amino acids. V was cut by 1 base and J by 4 bases, with 10 bases left in between. Germline CDR1 GTSNPN, CDR2 SVGIG (reference sequence). CDR3 loop: CAWSGQVATEAFF. CDR3 bases: TGTGCCTGGAGTGGACAGGTGGCCACTGAAGCTTTCTTT.

The chain couples TRBV4-1 to TRBJ1-4; maybe TRBD1 (5 bases). In germline, CDR1 is MGHRA, CDR2 YSYEKL. This CDR3 comprises 15 residues. V lost 2 bases and J 4 bases, leaving 11 bases between the germline ends. Here the CDR3 reads CASSQQGRVNEKLFF. The CDR3 coding sequence is TGCGCCAGCAGCCAACAGGGTCGGGTTAATGAAAAACTGTTTTTT.

This clone occurred once. Additional DNA sequences in this sample encode the identical CDR3. The chain employs TRBV28 and TRBJ1-5; a weak D match, TRBD1 (6 bases). The CDR3 runs 16 residues. From germline, CDR1 is MDHEN and CDR2 SYDVKM. V was clipped by 5 bases and J by 0 bases, with 14 bases between them. In DNA form, the CDR3 reads TGTGCCAGCAGTAGACCCGGACAGTATAGCAATCAGCCCCAGCATTTT. It translates to CASSRPGQYSNQPQHF.

The chain combines TRBV28 with TRBJ2-1; D gene ambiguous. Trimming removed 4 bases at V and 0 bases at J, with 1 base between. Germline V CDR1 and CDR2: MDHEN, SYDVKM. This CDR3 region has 12 residues. CDR3: CASSYSYNEQFF. For the CDR3, the DNA is TGTGCCAGCAGTTACTCCTACAATGAGCAGTTCTTC.

This clone was seen a few times. The chain links TRBV9 to TRBJ1-2, with D unclear. CDR3 length equals 12 residues. Germline CDR1 reads SGDLS; CDR2 reads YYNGEE. V was cut by 3 bases and J by 9 bases, with 12 bases left in between. The CDR3 DNA sequence: TGTGCCAGCAGCGACCCGGGCGTCCGCTACACCTTC. Translating gives CASSDPGVRYTF.

In the case of this clone: Other DNA sequences in this specimen translate into the identical CDR3. The chain has TRBV11-2 and TRBJ2-1; 7 bases are a match to TRBD2. CDR1 is SGHAT, CDR2 FQNNGV, per germline. This CDR3 has 15 residues. Trimming cost V 1 base and J 4 bases; bases outside gene matches: 4. CDR3 amino acids: CASSLAGGPYNEQFF. DNA of the CDR3: TGTGCCAGCAGCTTAGCGGGAGGCCCATACAATGAGCAGTTCTTC.

V is TRBV30 and J is TRBJ2-7; TRBD2 matches at 8 bases. Unmatched junction bases numbered 12, after V lost 2 bases and J lost 0 bases. The CDR3 totals 17 residues. Germline assignment: CDR1 GTSNPN and CDR2 SVGIG (reference sequence). CDR3 protein: CAWSPERGLARSYEQYF. In DNA, the CDR3 is TGTGCCTGGAGTCCCGAACGCGGACTAGCCCGCTCCTACGAGCAGTACTTC.

This chain connects TRBV7-8 to TRBJ2-3; 8 bases are shared with TRBD2. The germline gives CDR1 SGHVS, CDR2 FQNEAQ. The trim removed 0 bases at V and 2 bases at J, leaving 13 bases unmatched. The CDR3 is 19 residues long. The CDR3 here is CASSLAPFNQREHTDTQYF. As DNA, the CDR3 is TGTGCCAGCAGCTTAGCCCCATTCAATCAGCGGGAGCACACAGATACGCAGTATTTT.

Turning to this clone: Only one base separates this from a far larger clonotype, so it likely reflects a read error. In nucleotides, the CDR3 is TGTGCCAGCAGCAAACAGGGGGCCTCCGGGGAGCTGTTTTTT. Protein: CASSKQGASGELFF. This sequence joins TRBV7-3 and TRBJ2-2, with 9 bases aligning to TRBD1. The CDR3 is 14 amino acids. The V and J ends lost 5 bases and 6 bases, in that order; junction bases with no gene match: 4. Germline V CDR1 and CDR2: SGHTA, FQGTGA.

The chain combines TRBV19 with TRBJ2-4; TRBD2 matches 11 bases. The CDR3 totals 20 residues. V was pared by 7 bases and J by 1 base, with 18 bases of the junction left unmatched. The germline V gene encodes CDR1 LNHDA and CDR2 SQIVND (reference sequence). For the CDR3, the DNA is TGTGCCAGTAACAGATCAGACTTAGCGGGAGGGGGTAGGGCCAAAAACATTCAGTACTTC. This translates into CASNRSDLAGGGRAKNIQYF.

J is TRBJ1-3 and V is TRBV7-9; tentative D call: TRBD1 (5 bases). V lost 7 bases to trimming and J lost 0 bases, with 13 bases between them. Germline values: CDR1 SEHNR, CDR2 FQNEAQ (reference sequence). The CDR3 is 15 amino acids. CDR3: CASTVDTTSGNTIYF. Here the CDR3 DNA reads TGTGCCAGCACCGTGGACACCACCTCTGGAAACACCATATATTTT.

The chain couples TRBV11-2 to TRBJ2-5; D remains ambiguous. The J call is uncertain, as TRBJ2-7 better fits the DNA end. The CDR3 has 15 residues. CDR1 is SGHAT, CDR2 FQNNGV, per germline. The DNA for the CDR3 is TGTGCCAGCAGCTTGAGCACCCTGGGTGGCTACGAGCAGTACTTC. It translates to CASSLSTLGGYEQYF.

The chain links TRBV5-1 to TRBJ1-4; D gene unclear. The CDR3 runs 13 residues. CDR1 and CDR2 (germline): SGHRS, YFSETQ. Trimming shortened V by 0 bases and J by 5 bases, and 5 bases separated the two germline ends. This CDR3 reads CASSLVMNEKLFF. The CDR3 coding sequence is TGCGCCAGCAGCTTGGTCATGAATGAAAAACTGTTTTTT. The full variable domain, with the rest looked up from reference TRBV5-1 and TRBJ1-4, is KAGVTQTPRYLIKTRGQQVTLSCSPISGHRSVSWYQQTPGQGLQFLFEYFSETQRNKGNFPGRFSGRQFSNSRSEMNVSTLELGDSALYLCASSLVMNEKLFFGSGTQLSVL.